This T cell receptor (beta chain) was identified in a study of T cell repertoires in cytomegalovirus infection. Deletions cut 3 bases from V and 10 bases from J, with 16 bases between. CDR1 DFQATT and CDR2 SNEGSKA come from the germline V gene (reference sequence). The CDR3 spans 14 residues. A single record per CDR3 protein comes from TCRdb applying MiXCR to the reads. This table has some 560,000 distinct CDR3 sequences, approximately 40% appearing once. Concerning this clonotype: Its antigen is currently unknown.

Sequenced here: cultured PBMCs, sampled from culture after CMV antigen stimulation. The chain is built from TRBV20-1 and TRBJ1-6; weak D call: TRBD1 (6 bases). This receptor was obtained from a human donor in good health (CMV status not recorded). Some clones in this sample may be carry-over from other donors' samples. The CDR3 loop reads CSARETGLASPLHF. DNA of the CDR3: TGCAGTGCTAGGGAGACAGGCCTAGCATCACCCCTCCACTTT.